Given below is one T cell receptor beta chain in context. The target of this receptor is not known. The sample holds no much larger clone one base away, and base qualities are not on file. The sample belongs to a study of patients and donors after allogeneic stem cell transplantation (dated by TCRdb to between 2020 and 2021). Library preparation was by RT-PCR. Sequencing was carried out with a NextSeq 550. TCRdb trimmed the raw reads at Q25, called clones with MiXCR and kept productive beta chains. Here each entry gathers all rows of one CDR3 protein and keeps the most common genes and DNA. Recorded for this sample are approximately 140,000 distinct CDR3 sequences; 30% to 45% of them occurred a single time. About 50% of the sample is in the top ten clones. Germline trimming: 6 bases from V, 0 bases from J; junction bases outside gene matches: 8. The CDR3 numbers 16 residues from cysteine through phenylalanine. The DNA shown is the 48-base CDR3, in frame from base 1. CDR1 is given as ENHRY and CDR2 as SYGVKD, both from the germline V gene.

This receptor was taken from a human donor who was either an allogeneic HSCT recipient or a stem cell or donor lymphocyte infusion donor (not recorded which). It is not recorded whose cells these are; they may come from a transplant donor. Sequenced sample: blood, either unsorted or a sorted T cell fraction (not recorded which). In this chain, TRBV10-3 is recombined with TRBJ1-3, with 7 bases matching TRBD1. The nucleotide sequence is given as TGTGCCATCAGACCCGACAGGGCTTTCTCTGGAAACACCATATATTTT. This translates into CAIRPDRAFSGNTIYF.